The text below deals with one TCR beta chain. As yet, its antigen is unknown. These data belong to a study of post-analysis software for immune sequencing data. Study-wide results and caveats: For normalized Chao1 diversity, multiple sclerosis patients scored significantly lower than controls did.

Built from TCR beta cDNA, the libraries had unique molecular identifiers in them. T cells numbering about 0.85 to 10 million gave rise to about 490,000 cDNA molecules. TCRdb re-called the PCR reads through MiXCR, storing one row per CDR3 protein. The data show about 400,000 distinct CDR3 sequences, about a third seen once. The sequence derives from a girl aged 10-17 years with multiple sclerosis. What was sequenced was blood.

The CDR3 region is CSARDSGGNNYGYTF. The CDR3 coding sequence is TGCAGTGCTAGAGATTCAGGGGGAAATAACTATGGCTACACCTTC. The chain combines TRBV20-1 with TRBJ1-2; 7 bases line up with TRBD1. Germline lookup yields CDR1 DFQATT and CDR2 SNEGSKA (reference sequence). The CDR3 has 15 amino acids. The V and J ends lost 0 bases and 1 base, in that order; junction bases with no gene match: 5.